This TCR beta chain was sequenced during a study of cytomegalovirus exposure and HLA in healthy donors. Study-level findings and limits: A few CMV-associated chains proved CMV antigen-specific in vitro. Researchers catalogued 150 or so TCR beta chains as cytomegalovirus-associated.

The repertoire was sequenced with immunoSEQ multiplex PCR; TCRdb's copy has only in-frame clones and lacks some. The sample holds fewer than 200,000 clones, 85% to 90% seen once. To note about this clone: Its antigen is unidentified.

The CDR3 has 15 amino acids. V lost 0 bases and J lost 0, with 9 bases in between. CDR1 and CDR2 from the germline V gene are SGHRS and YFSETQ. The specimen sequenced was PBMCs. The chain is built from TRBV5-1 and TRBJ1-2; D is uncertain. The origin of this receptor is a young woman in good health and CMV-seropositive. CDR3 DNA: TGCGCCAGCAGCTTGGCGGGATCGGCTAACTATGGCTACACCTTC. Translation gives CASSLAGSANYGYTF.